This entry is about one TCR beta chain. Trimming removed 5 bases from V and 0 bases from J, with 14 bases in between. This CDR3 is 15 amino acids long. CDR1 is SEHNR and CDR2 is FQNEAQ in the germline V gene (reference sequence). The data are from a study of identical twins. TCRdb re-analysed the 5' RACE reads in MiXCR, keeping a single row per CDR3 protein. This table holds 200,000 to 300,000 distinct CDR3 sequences, about 11% found once. The sequence derives from a man aged 45 to 65 in good health. This chain connects TRBV7-9 to TRBJ2-7; D is perhaps TRBD2 (5 bases). Material for sequencing was memory T cells sorted from blood. As DNA, the CDR3 is TGTGCCAGCAGCCCCGGACTCCAGAGCTCCTACGAGCAGTACTTC. As protein: CASSPGLQSSYEQYF.